This T cell receptor (beta chain) was sequenced for a study of cytomegalovirus exposure and HLA in healthy donors. The study, taken as a whole, reports: An analysis done earlier found most TCR beta V segments productive about 87% or about 30% of the time. Several of the most significant clusters appeared, in a later analysis, to be linked to common viral pathogens.

Germline V gene sequence: CDR1 MNHEY, CDR2 SMNVEV (reference sequence). This CDR3 is 15 amino acids long. Trimming cost V 4 bases and J 4 bases; bases outside gene matches: 8. About this clone itself: The antigen remains unidentified.

This donor's CMV serostatus went unrecorded. The PCR had 60 Vbeta and 13 Jbeta primers. Data came from immunoSEQ multiplex PCR; TCRdb stores just in-frame clones and leaves some out. The sample has about 94,000 clones, around 84% seen once. This TCR was sampled from a human donor in good health. The chain is built from TRBV27 and TRBJ2-3; the match to TRBD2 covers 7 bases. Sample: PBMCs. The CDR3 here is CASSYRDYYSDTQYF. In nucleotides, the CDR3 is TGTGCCAGCAGTTACCGGGACTACTATTCAGATACGCAGTATTTT.